Listed here is a single T cell receptor beta chain. The antigen is not known. V dropped 4 bases and J dropped 6; count of bases not matched to a gene: 12. This CDR3 has 16 residues. Germline V gives CDR1 SGHAT, CDR2 FQDESV (reference sequence). immunoSEQ v3.0 was run at survey level. Produced via immunoSEQ multiplex PCR; TCRdb's table is partial and in-frame only. The sample includes roughly 17,000 clones, 78% seen only once; the top ten take roughly 15%. The data derive from a study of long-term antiretroviral therapy in people with HIV. Study-level results: Diversity measured after ART increased yet remained under transplant donor controls. Compared with controls, HIV repertoires showed narrower CDR3 length ranges.

The source material was unsorted PBMCs, sampled 0.3 years after starting antiretroviral therapy. This chain uses TRBV11-1 with TRBJ1-5; 7 positions match TRBD1. This TCR was recovered from a woman in her fifties or sixties with HIV. As DNA, the CDR3 is TGTGCCAGCAGCTCTCTACCCGACAGGGAGGGTCAGCCCCAGCATTTT. This encodes CASSSLPDREGQPQHF.